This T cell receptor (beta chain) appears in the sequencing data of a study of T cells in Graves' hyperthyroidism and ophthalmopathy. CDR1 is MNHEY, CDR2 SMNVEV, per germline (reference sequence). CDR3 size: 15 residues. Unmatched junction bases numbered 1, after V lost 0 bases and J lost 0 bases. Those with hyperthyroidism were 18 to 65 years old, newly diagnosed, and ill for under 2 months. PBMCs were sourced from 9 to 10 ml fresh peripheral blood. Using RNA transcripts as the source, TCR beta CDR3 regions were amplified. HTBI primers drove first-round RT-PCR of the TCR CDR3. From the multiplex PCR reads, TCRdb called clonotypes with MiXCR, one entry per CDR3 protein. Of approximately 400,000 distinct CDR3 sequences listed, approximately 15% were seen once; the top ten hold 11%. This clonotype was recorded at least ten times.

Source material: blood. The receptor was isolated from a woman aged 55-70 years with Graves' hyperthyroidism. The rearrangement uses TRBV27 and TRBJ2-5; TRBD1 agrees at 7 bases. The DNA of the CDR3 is TGTGCCAGCAGTTTATCACAGGGGTACCAAGAGACCCAGTACTTC. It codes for CASSLSQGYQETQYF.